This T cell receptor beta chain emerged from a study of shared clonotypes between healthy human individuals. An approximately 200 ng quantity of DNA, 29,000 or so T cell genomes, went into the sorted-subset replicate PCRs. TCRdb keeps only in-frame clones here, not all; method: immunoSEQ multiplex PCR. The sample carries under 850,000 clones, around 93% recorded once. Selected positively for CCR7 and CD45RO-negative, naive CD8 cells excluded terminally differentiated effector memory CD45RA+ cells. The study, taken as a whole, reports: The sharing of 4.5% to 5% of naive CD4 clonotypes was seen across a handful of donors. With few donors, the genetic and exposure-history diversity represented was limited. Relative to clonotypes present in all four donors, those not shared had lower generation probabilities.

To note about this clone: Its specificity is unknown. The same CDR3 is also encoded by other DNA sequences in this sample.

J gave up 0 bases and V 0 bases, and 1 base lay outside the gene matches. Germline-derived CDR1 and CDR2 are MNHEY and SVGAGI. The CDR3 contains 16 residues. This receptor was obtained from a man in his thirties or forties in good health. The source material was naive CD8+ T cells sorted from blood. The chain has TRBV6-5 and TRBJ2-2; 7 positions agree with TRBD1. The CDR3 coding sequence is TGTGCCAGCAGTTACTCTACAGGGGCGAACACCGGGGAGCTGTTTTTT. Its protein product is CASSYSTGANTGELFF.